A selection of T cell receptor beta chains follows, all from one sample in a study of PD-1 blockade in classical Hodgkin lymphoma. Here immunoSEQ multiplex PCR was the method, and the copy in TCRdb shows in-frame clones only, minus some. Of 55,000 to 80,000 clones listed, approximately 94% are singletons. This sample comprised peripheral blood mononuclear cells (PBMCs), obtained at baseline. The receptor set was obtained from a human donor with classical Hodgkin lymphoma. Both conserved end residues are part of each CDR3. The D gene is left open where the match is weak. The size of a clone is reported for some rows only, either as once, few or many, or as a class for expanded clones.

clone_size	j_call	d_call	v_call	cdr3_aa	cdr3_nt
NA	TRBJ1-1	TRBD1	TRBV6-5	CASSYTGDNTEAFF	TGTGCCAGCAGTTACACAGGGGATAACACTGAAGCTTTCTTT
NA	TRBJ1-1	TRBD1	TRBV9	CASSVEGDRATEAFF	TGTGCCAGCAGCGTAGAGGGGGACAGGGCGACTGAAGCTTTCTTT
NA	TRBJ1-1	NA	TRBV6-5	CASSWGGSSEAFF	TGTGCCAGCAGTTGGGGAGGAAGTTCTGAAGCTTTCTTT
once	TRBJ1-5	NA	TRBV6-9	CASSPWQGMDQPQHF	TGTGCCAGCAGCCCCTGGCAGGGGATGGATCAGCCCCAGCATTTT
NA	TRBJ2-7	NA	TRBV6-1	CASSEGSTLSYEQYF	TGTGCCAGCAGTGAAGGATCTACCCTTAGTTACGAGCAGTACTTC
NA	TRBJ1-2	NA	TRBV6-5	CASSYSGASYGYTF	TGTGCCAGCAGTTACTCAGGGGCATCCTATGGCTACACCTTC
NA	TRBJ1-1	NA	TRBV15	CATSRDLASGTEAFF	TGTGCCACCAGCAGAGATCTGGCCAGTGGGACTGAAGCTTTCTTT
NA	TRBJ2-5	NA	TRBV4-1	CASSQGRERETQYF	TGCGCCAGCAGCCAAGGCAGGGAGCGGGAGACCCAGTACTTC
NA	TRBJ2-5	NA	TRBV21-1	CASSKGGAGGPGYRETQYF	TGTGCCAGCAGCAAGGGGGGAGCGGGAGGGCCGGGTTATAGGGAGACCCAGTACTTC
NA	TRBJ2-1	NA	TRBV5-1	CASSFDGGWNEQFF	TGCGCCAGCAGCTTCGACGGAGGCTGGAATGAGCAGTTCTTC
NA	TRBJ2-5	NA	TRBV5-8	CASSLGWQETQYF	TGTGCCAGCAGCTTGGGATGGCAAGAGACCCAGTACTTC
NA	TRBJ2-7	NA	TRBV4-3	CASSQEPDNSYEQYF	TGCGCCAGCAGCCAAGAACCGGACAACTCCTACGAGCAGTACTTC
once	TRBJ2-5	NA	TRBV7-2	CASRQGFTETQYF	TGTGCCAGCAGGCAGGGGTTTACGGAGACCCAGTACTTC
NA	TRBJ2-2	TRBD2	TRBV5-1	CASSLLAGGNGELFF	TGCGCCAGCAGCTTACTAGCGGGAGGGAACGGGGAGCTGTTTTTT
once	TRBJ2-2	NA	TRBV27	CASSYTHGRSGELFF	TGTGCCAGCAGTTACACCCACGGACGATCCGGGGAGCTGTTTTTT
NA	TRBJ1-2	TRBD1	TRBV11-1	CASSVGQGPSYGYTF	TGTGCCAGCAGCGTGGGACAGGGGCCTAGCTATGGCTACACCTTC
NA	TRBJ2-1	TRBD2	TRBV5-1	CASSLRLAGGYNEQFF	TGCGCCAGCAGCTTGCGGCTAGCGGGGGGGTACAATGAGCAGTTCTTC
once	TRBJ2-5	TRBD2	TRBV5-8	CASSTGDGRETQYF	TGTGCCAGCAGCACCGGCGACGGGAGGGAGACCCAGTACTTC
NA	TRBJ1-3	NA	TRBV6-1	CASKGFGSGNTIYF	TGTGCCAGCAAGGGGTTCGGCTCTGGAAACACCATATATTTT
NA	TRBJ1-3	NA	TRBV9	CASSVGGAGNTIYF	TGTGCCAGCAGCGTAGGGGGAGCAGGAAACACCATATATTTT
once	TRBJ2-1	NA	TRBV5-8	CASSILNPYNEQFF	TGTGCCAGCAGCATCCTAAACCCCTACAATGAGCAGTTCTTC
NA	TRBJ2-1	NA	TRBV27	CASSWVEPSNEQFF	TGTGCCAGCAGTTGGGTGGAACCTTCCAATGAGCAGTTCTTC
NA	TRBJ2-7	NA	TRBV2	CASDELPYLEQYF	TGTGCCAGCGACGAACTCCCTTATCTGGAGCAGTACTTC
NA	TRBJ1-1	NA	TRBV5-6	CASSRPGVLNTEAFF	TGTGCCAGCAGCCGTCCCGGGGTTCTGAACACTGAAGCTTTCTTT
once	TRBJ1-4	NA	TRBV18	CASSPLITDTTNEKLFF	TGTGCCAGCTCACCACTTATCACAGACACAACTAATGAAAAACTGTTTTTT
NA	TRBJ1-1	NA	TRBV13	CASSENGRVNTEAFF	TGTGCCAGCAGCGAAAATGGGAGAGTGAACACTGAAGCTTTCTTT
NA	TRBJ2-3	NA	TRBV10-3	CAISERLSTDTQYF	TGTGCCATCAGTGAGCGTTTAAGCACAGATACGCAGTATTTT
NA	TRBJ2-3	TRBD2	TRBV4-2	CASSQDFSGPRDTQYF	TGTGCCAGCAGCCAAGACTTTAGCGGGCCGCGGGATACGCAGTATTTT
NA	TRBJ2-3	NA	TRBV27	CASSFWDSTDTQYF	TGTGCCAGCAGTTTTTGGGACAGCACAGATACGCAGTATTTT
few	TRBJ1-1	NA	TRBV6-1	CASSPEIRGSEAFF	TGTGCCAGCAGTCCCGAGATAAGGGGGTCCGAAGCTTTCTTT
NA	TRBJ1-1	TRBD1	TRBV13	CASSPRDRSYTEAFF	TGTGCCAGCAGCCCACGGGACAGATCATACACTGAAGCTTTCTTT
NA	TRBJ2-1	TRBD2	TRBV2	CASARTSGGAYNEQFF	TGTGCCAGCGCCCGGACTAGCGGGGGGGCCTACAATGAGCAGTTCTTC
NA	TRBJ1-3	TRBD1	TRBV29-1	CSVDSGTGSGNTIYF	TGCAGCGTTGATTCCGGGACAGGATCTGGAAACACCATATATTTT
NA	TRBJ1-6	TRBD1	TRBV5-4	CASSSTGSESPLHF	TGTGCCAGCAGCTCGACAGGGTCGGAGTCACCCCTCCACTTT
NA	TRBJ2-7	NA	TRBV5-1	CASSLQGSIYEQYF	TGCGCCAGCAGCTTGCAGGGGTCTATCTACGAGCAGTACTTC
NA	TRBJ2-3	NA	TRBV5-1	CASSLVQGGSTTDTQYF	TGCGCCAGCAGCCTCGTACAGGGAGGAAGCACGACAGATACGCAGTATTTT
NA	TRBJ1-1	NA	TRBV7-6	CASSASDTVLASGTEAFF	TGTGCCAGCAGCGCCTCCGACACCGTGTTGGCCTCGGGCACTGAAGCTTTCTTT
NA	TRBJ1-2	TRBD1	TRBV27	CASSLIGTGYGYTF	TGTGCCAGCAGTTTAATCGGGACAGGCTATGGCTACACCTTC
NA	TRBJ2-7	TRBD1	TRBV2	CASRRTGEDEQYF	TGTGCCAGCAGACGGACAGGGGAAGACGAGCAGTACTTC
NA	TRBJ1-5	TRBD1	TRBV29-1	CSVGTGGVDQPQHF	TGCAGCGTCGGGACAGGGGGCGTCGATCAGCCCCAGCATTTT
NA	TRBJ2-2	TRBD1	TRBV2	CASVTGISGELFF	TGTGCCAGCGTGACAGGGATTTCCGGGGAGCTGTTTTTT